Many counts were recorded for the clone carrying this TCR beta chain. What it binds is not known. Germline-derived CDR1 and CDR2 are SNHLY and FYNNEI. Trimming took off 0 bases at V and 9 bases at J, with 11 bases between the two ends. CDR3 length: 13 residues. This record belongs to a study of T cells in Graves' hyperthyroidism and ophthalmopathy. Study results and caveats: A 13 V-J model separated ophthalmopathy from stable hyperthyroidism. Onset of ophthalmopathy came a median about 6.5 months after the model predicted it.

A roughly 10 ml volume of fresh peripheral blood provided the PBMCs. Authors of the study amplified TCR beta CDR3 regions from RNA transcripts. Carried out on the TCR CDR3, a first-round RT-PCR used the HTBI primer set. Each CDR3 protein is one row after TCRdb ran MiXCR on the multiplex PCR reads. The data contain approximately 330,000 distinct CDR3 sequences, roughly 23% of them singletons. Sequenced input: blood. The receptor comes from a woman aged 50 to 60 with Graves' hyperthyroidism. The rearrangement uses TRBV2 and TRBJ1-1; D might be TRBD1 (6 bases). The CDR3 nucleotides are TGTGCCAGCAGTGAAGCGTCACAGGGAAAAGCTTTCTTT. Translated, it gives CASSEASQGKAFF.